This T cell receptor (beta chain) was sequenced in a study of blood T cell repertoires in COVID-19. The wider study: Both acute and convalescent COVID-19 samples were obtained from the United States, Italy and Spain.

Using immunoSEQ multiplex PCR, the repertoire was profiled, and TCRdb retains in-frame clones only, with some absent. The sample includes tens of thousands of clones, 80% to 90% of them seen just once. This CDR3 region has 17 residues. After removal of 0 bases from V and 1 base from J, the junction contained 7 bases not matched to a gene. The V gene's germline CDR1 is SGHRS and CDR2 YFSETQ. Those enrolled in Seattle joined during active infection and were followed longitudinally afterward. The sample taken for sequencing was peripheral blood. The V and J genes are TRBV5-1 and TRBJ1-1; 9 positions match TRBD1. This receptor was taken from a man older than 75 with COVID-19, enrolled during active disease. The DNA for the CDR3 is TGCGCCAGCAGCTTGGGGACAGGGGCAACATGGAACACTGAAGCTTTCTTT. This codes for CASSLGTGATWNTEAFF. Together with reference TRBV5-1 and TRBJ1-1, the CDR3 gives the full variable domain: KAGVTQTPRYLIKTRGQQVTLSCSPISGHRSVSWYQQTPGQGLQFLFEYFSETQRNKGNFPGRFSGRQFSNSRSEMNVSTLELGDSALYLCASSLGTGATWNTEAFFGQGTRLTVV.